This T cell receptor beta chain was profiled in a study of blood T cell repertoires in COVID-19. Across over 20 US areas, participants ranged in age from about 18 to 100 years. Allocation to cohorts depended on clinical history reported by the participants. Germline CDR1 SGHTA, CDR2 FQGNSA. This CDR3 has 15 residues. J lost 4 bases, V lost 3 bases, and 7 bases had no gene match. Original handling: Reference gene primer amplification yielded estimated nucleated cell counts. The repertoire was sequenced with immunoSEQ multiplex PCR; TCRdb's copy has only in-frame clones and lacks some. V and J calls and clone size come straight from that table; D and trimming were deduced from the DNA. Of about 300,000 clones listed, roughly 87% are singletons.

The rearrangement uses TRBV7-2 and TRBJ2-3; 7 bases map to TRBD2. Sample: PBMCs or T cells enriched from blood (not recorded which). This clonotype was sampled from a woman aged 25 to 39 who had recovered from COVID-19. The CDR3: CASSFLVAGADTQYF. DNA of the CDR3: TGTGCCAGCAGCTTCTTGGTAGCGGGCGCAGATACGCAGTATTTT.